This record looks at one T cell receptor beta chain sequence and its context. What it binds is not known. This specimen belongs to a study of graft-versus-host responses after intestinal transplantation. On the study more broadly: Each of the recipients got a multivisceral, liver-intestinal, or isolated intestinal transplant. All of the recipients had induction that used anti-thymocyte globulin, then tacrolimus and steroids for approximately 3 years. Findings of the study overall: Early after transplant, HvG declines were associated with peak levels of circulating GvH clones. The study found high graft-versus-host to host-versus-graft clonal ratios in allografts of patients with graft-donor T cell macrochimerism.

Libraries were prepared by immunoSEQ multiplex PCR; TCRdb keeps only in-frame clonotypes and omits some of them. The sample lists 90,000 to 150,000 clones, 80% to 95% occurring once. Germline values: CDR1 SGHTA, CDR2 FQGNSA. CDR3 length: 17 residues. Trimming took 5 bases from V and 0 from J; bases not matched to a gene: 10. The TCR was taken from a human donor who received an intestinal transplant. This rearrangement joins TRBV7-2 to TRBJ2-7, with 10 bases fitting TRBD2. The sequences come from unstimulated CD4+ T cells sorted from spleen or lymph node cells, collected before intestinal transplant. Written as DNA, the CDR3 is TGTGCCAGCAGCGCCCAGACTAGCGGGTTTAGCTCCTACGAGCAGTACTTC. Translated: CASSAQTSGFSSYEQYF.